This T cell receptor beta chain was observed in a study of metastatic and nonmetastatic thyroid tumors. TCRdb re-called the PCR reads via MiXCR. The data show fewer than 7,500 clones, with roughly 35% seen just once and about 44% held by the top ten. CDR1 is SGDLS, CDR2 YYNGEE, per germline. The CDR3 is 15 residues long. Trimming took off 1 base at V and 0 bases at J, with 9 bases between the two ends. None of the patients had undergone any treatment ahead of thyroid surgery. The sample comprised tumor tissue. The chain recombines TRBV9 with TRBJ2-3, with D unresolved. This clonotype originated in a female donor with papillary thyroid cancer or a benign thyroid nodule (not recorded which). Some clones in this sample may be carry-over from other donors' samples. Here the CDR3 reads CASSVTPASTDTQYF. The CDR3 bases are TGTGCCAGCAGCGTAACCCCGGCCAGCACAGATACGCAGTATTTT.